This T cell receptor beta chain derives from a study of blood T cell repertoires in COVID-19 (dated by TCRdb to between 2020 and 2021). Describing the broader study: The collaborator samples originated in the United States, Italy and Spain and spanned the acute and convalescent phases of COVID-19. The material from the prospective study consisted of cDNA or gDNA derived from T cells, B-cell-depleted T cells, or PBMCs. The dataset comprised deeply sampled blood TCRbeta repertoires from subjects exposed to, actively infected with, or recovered from COVID-19. The repertoires were made available in a free public database intended to serve as a resource for research on the immune response to SARS-CoV-2. The samples were drawn from two sources: the first 160 participants of the ongoing ImmuneRACE study, and 1,000 to 1,500 subjects contributed by 6 global collaborators. A de-identified subject ID, COVID-19 status, age in years and sex were almost always included in the sample metadata. Where available, HLA class I and class II types were obtained from metadata supplied by the sample provider rather than from assay-based typing.

In the case of this clone: It has no known antigen specificity. Base quality data are lacking; no much larger clone is found one base away.

Participants in the prospective study were enrolled through a virtual design, were aged about 18 to 100 years, and lived in roughly 24 United States geographic areas. To assign participants to cohorts, the prospective study relied on clinical history that participants themselves reported in a screening survey and a study questionnaire. For ImmuneRACE Cohort 3, a participant was defined as recovered based on two consecutive negative NP/OP PCR tests, clearance by a healthcare professional, or resolution of symptoms. Mobile phlebotomists in the prospective study collected whole blood, serum and a nasopharyngeal or oropharyngeal swab from every participant. Participants in the prospective study had the option to provide additional blood draws and questionnaires over a roughly 2-month period. Before DNA extraction, prospective study blood samples were shipped either frozen or at room temperature. The immunoSEQ Assay, a bias-controlled multiplex PCR, was used to amplify TCRbeta CDR3 regions from genomic DNA. In the authors' own workflow: Within the assay, amplification of reference gene primers was used to estimate how many nucleated cells each sample contained. To quantify the absolute abundance of each unique TCRbeta CDR3 rearrangement, sequence reads were collapsed and filtered. For each sample, productive Simpson clonality was calculated as the square root of Simpson's diversity index over productive rearrangements. TCRdb limited this immuneACCESS table to in-frame rearrangements with V and J called. A share of clones is missing; checked studies link under half to unresolved V genes, and the rest is unexplained. V and J calls and clone size follow that table, whereas D and trimming were derived from the DNA. This sample gives around 300,000 clones in total; around 92% of them show up just once. The ten largest clonotypes hold over 9% of the sample.

The full study reports these points: The amount of clinical and demographic metadata varied by source and participant and was provided uncurated.

There are 19 amino acids in the CDR3, from cysteine to phenylalanine inclusive. Only the CDR3 part of the read is kept: 57 bases, read in frame from the first base. CDR1 SEHNR and CDR2 FQNEAQ are derived from the germline V gene (reference sequence). Trimming leaves V shorter by 2 bases and J shorter by 9 bases, with the junction holding 15 bases beyond the gene matches. Material for sequencing was PBMCs or T cells enriched from blood (not recorded which). This receptor chain uses TRBV7-9 and TRBJ2-1; 14 nucleotides in the junction match TRBD2. The receptor's source is a young woman who had recovered from COVID-19. Read as DNA, the sequence is TGTGCCAGCAGCTTATACACCGGGACGGGACTAGCGGGAGTAGGTGAGCAGTTCTTC. This codes for CASSLYTGTGLAGVGEQFF.